This T cell receptor (beta chain) originates from a study of CD8+ T cells in alopecia areata. RNA extraction was followed by reverse transcription into cDNA, which acted as the sequencing template. TCRdb's table, derived via immunoSEQ multiplex PCR, lists solely in-frame clones and lacks some. The sample lists 110,000 or so clones; roughly three fifths were seen once. Documented treatment: oral pan-JAK inhibitor, 5-10 mg twice daily. As regards this clone: Its antigen is currently unknown.

Overall study findings and caveats: Among the 100 top clones, expanded CD8+ clones, like scalp clonality, were significantly decreased by tofacitinib. Many expanded lesional clones persisted in scalp and blood during tofacitinib treatment.

The material was CD4+ T cells sorted from blood, obtained at week 24, from a patient treated with tofacitinib. This TCR derives from a human donor with alopecia areata.

CDR3: CASSLMVNTEAFF. The CDR3 coding sequence is TGCGCCAGCAGCTTGATGGTGAACACTGAAGCTTTCTTT. This sequence joins TRBV5-1 and TRBJ1-1; D is ambiguous. The CDR3 is 13 residues long. Germline assignment: CDR1 SGHRS and CDR2 YFSETQ. Trimming cost V 1 base and J 0 bases, with 4 bases left between them.